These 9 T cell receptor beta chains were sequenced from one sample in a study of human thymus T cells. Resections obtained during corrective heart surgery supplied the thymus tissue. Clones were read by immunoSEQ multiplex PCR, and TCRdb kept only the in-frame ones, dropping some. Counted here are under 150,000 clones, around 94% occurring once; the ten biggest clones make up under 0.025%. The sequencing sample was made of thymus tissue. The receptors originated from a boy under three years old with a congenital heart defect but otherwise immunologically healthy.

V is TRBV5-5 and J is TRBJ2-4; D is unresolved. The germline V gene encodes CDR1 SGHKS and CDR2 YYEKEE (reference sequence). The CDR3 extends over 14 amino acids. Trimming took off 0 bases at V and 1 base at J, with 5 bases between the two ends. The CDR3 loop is CASSLEPAKNIQYF. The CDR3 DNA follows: TGTGCCAGCAGCTTGGAACCGGCCAAAAACATTCAGTACTTC.

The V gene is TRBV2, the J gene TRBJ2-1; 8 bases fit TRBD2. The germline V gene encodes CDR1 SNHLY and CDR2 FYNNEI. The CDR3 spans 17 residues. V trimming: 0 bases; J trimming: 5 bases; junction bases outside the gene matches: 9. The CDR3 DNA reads TGTGCCAGCAGTGAAGCGTGCGTCAGCGGGGGAGACAATGAGCAGTTCTTC. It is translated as CASSEACVSGGDNEQFF.

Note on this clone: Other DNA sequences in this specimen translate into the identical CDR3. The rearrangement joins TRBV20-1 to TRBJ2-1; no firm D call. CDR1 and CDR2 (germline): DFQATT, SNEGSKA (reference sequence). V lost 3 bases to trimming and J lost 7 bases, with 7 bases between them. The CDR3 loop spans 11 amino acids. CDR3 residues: CSARVRNEQFF. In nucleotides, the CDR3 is TGCAGTGCTAGGGTAAGAAATGAGCAGTTCTTC.

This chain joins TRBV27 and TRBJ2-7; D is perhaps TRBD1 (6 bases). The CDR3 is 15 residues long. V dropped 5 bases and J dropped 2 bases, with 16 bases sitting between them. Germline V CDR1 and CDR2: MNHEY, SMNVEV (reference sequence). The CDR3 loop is CASSTTYDRPYEQYF. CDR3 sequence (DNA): TGTGCCAGCAGTACCACGTACGACAGGCCCTACGAGCAGTACTTC.

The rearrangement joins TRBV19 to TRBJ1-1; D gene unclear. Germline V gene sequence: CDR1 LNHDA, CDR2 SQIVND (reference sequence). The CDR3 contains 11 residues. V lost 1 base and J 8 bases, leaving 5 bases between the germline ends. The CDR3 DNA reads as TGTGCCAGTAGTATAGCTTCCGAAGCTTTCTTT. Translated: CASSIASEAFF.

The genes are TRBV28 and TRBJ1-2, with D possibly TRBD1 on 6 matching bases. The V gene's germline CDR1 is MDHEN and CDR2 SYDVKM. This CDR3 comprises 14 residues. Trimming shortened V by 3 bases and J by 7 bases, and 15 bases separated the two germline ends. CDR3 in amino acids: CASSFNFGGAGYTF. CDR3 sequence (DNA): TGTGCCAGCAGTTTTAATTTTGGGGGCGCTGGCTACACCTTC.

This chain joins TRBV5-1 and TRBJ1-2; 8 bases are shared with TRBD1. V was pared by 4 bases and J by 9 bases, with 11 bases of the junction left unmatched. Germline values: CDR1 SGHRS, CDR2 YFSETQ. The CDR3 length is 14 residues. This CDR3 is CASSLDTGGLSYTF. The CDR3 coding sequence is TGCGCCAGCAGCCTGGATACAGGGGGATTGAGCTACACCTTC. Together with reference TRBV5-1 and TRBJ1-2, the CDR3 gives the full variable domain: KAGVTQTPRYLIKTRGQQVTLSCSPISGHRSVSWYQQTPGQGLQFLFEYFSETQRNKGNFPGRFSGRQFSNSRSEMNVSTLELGDSALYLCASSLDTGGLSYTFGSGTRLTVV.

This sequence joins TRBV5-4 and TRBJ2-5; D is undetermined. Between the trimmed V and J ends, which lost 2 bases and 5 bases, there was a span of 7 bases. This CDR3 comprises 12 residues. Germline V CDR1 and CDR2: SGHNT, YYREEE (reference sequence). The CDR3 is CASSFIGETQYF. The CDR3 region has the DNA TGTGCCAGCAGCTTCATTGGGGAGACCCAGTACTTC.

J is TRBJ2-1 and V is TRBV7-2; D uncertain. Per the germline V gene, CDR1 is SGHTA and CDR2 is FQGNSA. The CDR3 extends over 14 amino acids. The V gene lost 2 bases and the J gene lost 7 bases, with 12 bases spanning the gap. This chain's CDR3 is CASSLFPAANEQFF. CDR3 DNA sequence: TGTGCCAGCAGCTTATTCCCTGCGGCGAATGAGCAGTTCTTC. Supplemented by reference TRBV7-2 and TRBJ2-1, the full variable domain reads GAGVSQSPSNKVTEKGKDVELRCDPISGHTALYWYRQSLGQGLEFLIYFQGNSAPDKSGLPSDRFSAERTGGSVSTLTIQRTQQEDSAVYLCASSLFPAANEQFFGPGTRLTVL.